These 22 T cell receptor beta chains share one sample of origin, sequenced in a study of blood T cell repertoires in COVID-19. The table came from immunoSEQ multiplex PCR; TCRdb's copy has only in-frame clones and leaves some out. The table includes fewer than 600,000 clones, 80% to 90% detected once. Sequences were obtained from peripheral blood. These receptors were obtained from a man between 18 and 35 years old with COVID-19, enrolled during active disease.

This chain uses TRBV7-7 with TRBJ1-2; D might be TRBD1 (6 bases). CDR1 is SSHAT, CDR2 FNYEAQ, per germline (reference sequence). Trimming took off 5 bases at V and 7 bases at J, with 20 bases between the two ends. This CDR3 has 15 amino acids. The CDR3 spells CASSLPRDNRGGYTF. As DNA, the CDR3 is TGTGCCAGCAGCCTACCTCGGGACAACCGGGGTGGCTACACCTTC.

V gene TRBV6-1 combines with J gene TRBJ1-1, with a weak D call TRBD1 (6 bases). The length of the CDR3 is 13 residues. Germline lookup yields CDR1 MNHNS and CDR2 SASEGT. Trimming took off 6 bases at V and 1 base at J, with 9 bases between the two ends. The CDR3 DNA reads as TGTGCCAGCAGCTTGACAGGGAACACTGAAGCTTTCTTT. Amino acid sequence: CASSLTGNTEAFF.

The rearrangement uses TRBV7-6 and TRBJ2-2; maybe TRBD2 (6 bases). The V end was cut by 1 base, the J end by 9 bases, with 12 bases between. This CDR3 comprises 14 residues. From germline, CDR1 is SGHVS and CDR2 FNYEAQ. Written as DNA, the CDR3 is TGTGCCAGCAGCTTAGAAGGGACTCTTAGGGAGCTGTTTTTT. Residues: CASSLEGTLRELFF.

This clone showed up just once. This chain connects TRBV7-9 to TRBJ2-7; 7 positions match TRBD1. The junction had 8 bases not matched to a gene; V was cut back by 5 bases and J by 7 bases. Germline CDR1 is SEHNR and CDR2 is FQNEAQ (reference sequence). The CDR3 contains 13 residues. The CDR3 bases are TGTGCCAGCAGCGTAACAGGGGTCGGGGAGCAGTACTTC. Translated, it gives CASSVTGVGEQYF.

The chain couples TRBV6-5 to TRBJ1-1; possibly TRBD1 for D (5 bases). Trimming removed 10 bases from V and 5 bases from J, with 17 bases in between. The CDR3 contains 13 residues. Per the germline V gene, CDR1 is MNHEY and CDR2 is SVGAGI. DNA of the CDR3: TGTGCCATCCCTGGCCGGGGGTATACTGAAGCTTTCTTT. Its translation is CAIPGRGYTEAFF.

The rearrangement links TRBV2 to TRBJ1-2; D call uncertain. The CDR3 has 12 amino acids. Trimming cost V 8 bases and J 4 bases, with 11 bases left between them. Germline assignment: CDR1 SNHLY and CDR2 FYNNEI. The CDR3 region is CASGRTSYGYTF. CDR3 bases: TGTGCCAGCGGAAGGACTTCCTATGGCTACACCTTC.

The genes are TRBV5-1 and TRBJ2-3, with a possible D match to TRBD2 (6 bases). CDR1 is SGHRS, CDR2 YFSETQ, per germline. The V gene lost 4 bases and the J gene lost 1 base, with 16 bases spanning the gap. The CDR3 has 16 amino acids. CDR3 sequence reads: CASSHGSGDGTDTQYF. CDR3 nucleotides: TGCGCCAGCAGCCATGGGTCGGGAGACGGCACAGATACGCAGTATTTT.

The J gene is TRBJ2-2, the V gene TRBV3-1 (or the pseudogene TRBV3-2); 10 bases match TRBD2. This CDR3 is built from 17 residues. Germline CDR1 and CDR2: LGHDT and YNNKEL (reference sequence). The V and J ends lost 6 bases and 7 bases, in that order; junction bases with no gene match: 14. DNA for the CDR3: TGTGCCAGCAGAAGCCAGCGGGAGGGCCGACTGAGCGGGGAGCTGTTTTTT. This sequence encodes CASRSQREGRLSGELFF.

This rearrangement joins TRBV13 to TRBJ2-3, with 7 bases fitting TRBD2. CDR1 PRHDT and CDR2 FYEKMQ come from the germline V gene (reference sequence). This CDR3 region has 15 residues. After removal of 5 bases from V and 1 base from J, the junction contained 6 bases not matched to a gene. The CDR3 region has the DNA TGTGCCAGCAGCCCCGGGGCGGGGGGCACAGATACGCAGTATTTT. It specifies CASSPGAGGTDTQYF.

The CDR3 DNA reads TGTGCCAGCAGCAGAACACAGGGGTTTAGCAATCAGCCCCAGCATTTT. It encodes CASSRTQGFSNQPQHF. The genes are TRBV5-8 and TRBJ1-5; TRBD1 aligns across 7 bases. This CDR3 region has 16 residues. Germline loops: CDR1 SGHTS, CDR2 YDEGEE. J lost 0 bases, V lost 4 bases, and 7 bases had no gene match.

The chain joins TRBV7-2 to TRBJ1-5; D possibly corresponds to TRBD1 (6 bases). Germline V gives CDR1 SGHTA, CDR2 FQGNSA. The V gene lost 4 bases and the J gene lost 4 bases, with 14 bases spanning the gap. The CDR3 sequence is 15 residues long. This CDR3 reads CASSSDSLRNQPQHF. The CDR3 coding sequence is TGTGCCAGCAGCTCGGACAGCCTTAGGAATCAGCCCCAGCATTTT. Combining the CDR3 with reference TRBV7-2 and TRBJ1-5 gives the whole variable domain GAGVSQSPSNKVTEKGKDVELRCDPISGHTALYWYRQSLGQGLEFLIYFQGNSAPDKSGLPSDRFSAERTGGSVSTLTIQRTQQEDSAVYLCASSSDSLRNQPQHFGDGTRLSIL.

The rearrangement uses TRBV19 and TRBJ1-5, with D possibly TRBD1 on 5 matching bases. Germline lookup yields CDR1 LNHDA and CDR2 SQIVND (reference sequence). The CDR3 has 16 amino acids. Trimming took 4 bases from V and 0 from J, leaving 13 bases between them. The CDR3: CASSKTVSYSNQPQHF. In DNA form, the CDR3 reads TGTGCCAGTAGTAAGACAGTCTCCTATAGCAATCAGCCCCAGCATTTT.

This chain joins TRBV7-3 and TRBJ2-7; tentatively, D is TRBD2 (6 bases). Trimming stripped 0 bases from V and 2 bases from J, with 11 bases between. The CDR3 covers 15 residues. CDR1 and CDR2 (germline): SGHTA, FQGTGA. The CDR3, as DNA: TGTGCCAGCAGCTTAACTTTCGGGGGTACCTACGAGCAGTACTTC. It codes for CASSLTFGGTYEQYF.

The chain combines TRBV24-1 with TRBJ2-1; 11 bases fit TRBD1. Germline lookup yields CDR1 KGHDR and CDR2 SFDVKD. The CDR3 covers 15 residues. J gave up 8 bases and V 2 bases, and 4 bases lay outside the gene matches. This CDR3 is CATSDSGTGGDEQFF. The CDR3, as DNA: TGTGCCACCAGTGATTCCGGGACAGGGGGGGATGAGCAGTTCTTC.

The chain uses TRBV2 and TRBJ1-5, with a tentative D call TRBD1 (5 bases). Germline V gene lookup returns CDR1 SNHLY and CDR2 FYNNEI. CDR3 size: 14 residues. Trimming stripped 6 bases from V and 0 bases from J, with 9 bases between. CDR3 residues: CASSDRNSNQPQHF. The CDR3 DNA reads as TGTGCCAGCAGCGACAGAAATAGCAATCAGCCCCAGCATTTT.

The sample holds one count of this clone. This chain uses TRBV2 with TRBJ2-5; D might be TRBD1 (5 bases). Germline V gene sequence: CDR1 SNHLY, CDR2 FYNNEI. Trimming left V 2 bases short and J 2 bases short, with 9 bases between. The CDR3 has 14 residues. In nucleotides, the CDR3 is TGTGCCAGCAGTGAAAGGACATTACAAGAGACCCAGTACTTC. It specifies CASSERTLQETQYF.

This chain joins TRBV7-2 and TRBJ2-1; 11 bases agree with TRBD2. The V segment lost 5 bases and the J segment 12 bases; nucleotides outside the gene matches: 12. Germline CDR1 and CDR2: SGHTA and FQGNSA. The CDR3 has 15 residues. CDR3 in DNA: TGTGCCAGCAGCCTCGCCGGGACTAGCGGAATGGGGCAGTTCTTC. This codes for CASSLAGTSGMGQFF.

This chain links TRBV5-1 with TRBJ2-1; the match to TRBD1 covers 10 bases. Germline V gene sequence: CDR1 SGHRS, CDR2 YFSETQ. With V trimmed by 5 bases and J by 8 bases, 7 bases remained unmatched. This CDR3 is 14 amino acids long. The CDR3 sequence is CASREGQGLYEQFF. In DNA form, the CDR3 reads TGCGCCAGCAGAGAGGGACAGGGGCTCTATGAGCAGTTCTTC. The entire variable domain, with the rest obtained from reference TRBV5-1 and TRBJ2-1, is as follows: KAGVTQTPRYLIKTRGQQVTLSCSPISGHRSVSWYQQTPGQGLQFLFEYFSETQRNKGNFPGRFSGRQFSNSRSEMNVSTLELGDSALYLCASREGQGLYEQFFGPGTRLTVL.

This clone has more than one count but fewer than ten. J is TRBJ1-6 and V is TRBV5-1; 7 nucleotides align to TRBD1. From germline, CDR1 is SGHRS and CDR2 YFSETQ. This CDR3 comprises 15 residues. With 4 bases clipped from V and 5 bases from J, the junction kept 6 bases outside the gene matches. The CDR3 DNA reads TGCGCCAGCAGCCCCCGGACAGGAGATAATTCACCCCTCCACTTT. It codes for CASSPRTGDNSPLHF.

The genes are TRBV14 and TRBJ2-3; TRBD1 agrees at 12 bases. The CDR3 length is 18 residues. Germline CDR1 reads SGHDN; CDR2 reads FVKESK. Losses at the gene ends were 3 bases for V and 8 bases for J; bases not matched to a gene: 15. The CDR3 is CASSHRKPGTGGRGTQYF. CDR3 nucleotide sequence: TGTGCCAGCAGCCATCGGAAGCCCGGGACAGGGGGCAGAGGTACGCAGTATTTT.

The chain carries TRBV9 and TRBJ1-1, with 9 bases identical to TRBD1. With 4 bases clipped from V and 0 bases from J, the junction kept 10 bases outside the gene matches. From germline, CDR1 is SGDLS and CDR2 YYNGEE. This CDR3 has 17 residues. CDR3 nucleotide sequence: TGTGCCAGCAGCCAGACAACAGGGGGCCCAATGAACACTGAAGCTTTCTTT. It codes for CASSQTTGGPMNTEAFF.

The rearrangement joins TRBV29-1 to TRBJ2-7; 7 bases line up with TRBD1. The CDR3 has 14 amino acids. Trimming took 3 bases from V and 0 from J; bases not matched to a gene: 5. CDR1 and CDR2 from the germline V gene are SQVTM and ANQGSEA. CDR3 DNA sequence: TGCAGCGTTGAGACAGGGACGAGCTCCTACGAGCAGTACTTC. Protein: CSVETGTSSYEQYF.